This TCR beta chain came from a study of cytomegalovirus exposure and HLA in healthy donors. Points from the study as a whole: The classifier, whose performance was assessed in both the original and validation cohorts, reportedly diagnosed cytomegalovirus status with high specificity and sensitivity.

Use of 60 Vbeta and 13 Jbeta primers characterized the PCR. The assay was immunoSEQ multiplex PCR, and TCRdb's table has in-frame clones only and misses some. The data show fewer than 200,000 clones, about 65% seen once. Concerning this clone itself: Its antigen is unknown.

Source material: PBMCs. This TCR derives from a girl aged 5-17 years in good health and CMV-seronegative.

CDR3 in amino acids: CASSLARGLDEQYF. CDR3 sequence (DNA): TGTGCCAGCAGTTTAGCCAGGGGGCTGGACGAGCAGTACTTC. V usage is TRBV6-5 and J usage is TRBJ2-7; 8 positions match TRBD1. There are 14 residues in the CDR3. The germline V gene encodes CDR1 MNHEY and CDR2 SVGAGI. Trimming took 4 bases from V and 5 from J; bases not matched to a gene: 7.